This TCR beta chain was obtained from a study of blood T cells in healthy people across ages. It was with a sample-barcoded 5' primer and a J-beta primer mix that a second PCR of about 6 to 12 cycles was run. Per-sample output comprised a minimum of 3 million paired-end reads containing CDR3. One entry per CDR3 protein results from TCRdb running MiXCR on the 5' RACE reads. The sample has around 1,600,000 distinct CDR3 sequences, 35% to 45% seen once. Concerning this clonotype itself: Its antigen is still unknown.

The V end was cut by 3 bases, the J end by 4 bases, with 13 bases between. CDR1 and CDR2 from the germline V gene are LGHDT and YNNKEL (reference sequence). The CDR3 runs to 15 residues. Study-wide findings and caveats: Measured against age, TCR beta diversity per million T cells decreased in a roughly linear manner.

Donation came from healthy Caucasian individuals in Russia who were aged 6 to 90. Extraction of total RNA produced a minimum of 5.5 micrograms from each sample. This sequence originates from a woman younger than 30 in good health. V gene TRBV3-1 combines with J gene TRBJ1-5; D possibly corresponds to TRBD1 (5 bases). Sequenced input: blood. The chain's CDR3 is CASSHRGVGNQPQHF. CDR3 nucleotide sequence: TGTGCCAGCAGCCATAGAGGGGTGGGTAATCAGCCCCAGCATTTT.